The source of this TCR beta chain is a study of T-cell memory formation after mild COVID-19. The length of the CDR3 is 15 residues. CDR1 and CDR2 (germline): SGHNT, YENEEA. V was cut by 2 bases and J by 4 bases, with 11 bases left in between. TCRdb independently ran MiXCR on the 5' RACE reads; one entry per CDR3 protein. Among roughly 400,000 distinct CDR3 sequences, about a sixth were seen once, and the ten largest hold about a fifth. This chain links TRBV11-3 with TRBJ2-2; D remains ambiguous. The clonotype comes from a man aged 18-30 years who had mild COVID-19 (a few samples of this study predate the infection). Cell type and time point are not known. The specimen sequenced was PBMCs or a T cell subset sorted from them (not recorded which). CDR3 sequence (DNA): TGTGCCAGCAGCTTATCCGGGTCGAGCACCGGGGAGCTGTTTTTT. Amino acid sequence: CASSLSGSSTGELFF.